This TCR beta chain was sequenced during a study of blood T cell repertoires in COVID-19. Study at large: Both acute and convalescent COVID-19 samples were obtained from the United States, Italy and Spain. PBMCs, B-cell-depleted T cells, or T cells provided the cDNA or gDNA that made up the material.

Per the original methods: Estimated nucleated cell counts came from reference gene primer amplification. Sequenced by immunoSEQ multiplex PCR; TCRdb stores in-frame clones only, minus some. V and J calls and clone size are copied from that table; D and trimming were computed from the DNA. The sample has 85,000 to 100,000 clones, 80% seen once. Losses at the gene ends were 2 bases for V and 8 bases for J; bases not matched to a gene: 3. The CDR3 loop spans 11 amino acids. Germline CDR1 is GTSNPN and CDR2 is SVGIG (reference sequence). The sequence was collected from a man aged 50 to 60 who had recovered from COVID-19. This chain uses TRBV30 with TRBJ2-7; 7 bases match TRBD2. The sample comprised peripheral blood. The CDR3 loop reads CAWSWEGQQYF. The CDR3 DNA follows: TGTGCCTGGAGTTGGGAGGGGCAGCAGTACTTC.